Below, one T cell receptor (beta chain) is given with its context. The trim removed 3 bases at V and 5 bases at J, leaving 9 bases unmatched. This CDR3 is built from 16 residues. Germline CDR1 reads MDHEN; CDR2 reads SYDVKM. This sample's TCRbeta library carried unique molecular identifier barcodes. TCRdb itself ran the PCR reads through MiXCR, one entry per CDR3 protein. The table shows roughly 610,000 distinct CDR3 sequences, with roughly a tenth occurring only once. The sample belongs to a study of T-cell reconstitution after alpha-beta-depleted transplantation in children. The chain employs TRBV28 and TRBJ2-5; 10 nucleotides agree with TRBD1. The sequence derives from a human donor who donated a stem cell graft to a child with acute myeloid leukemia. The sequencing here drew on PBMCs from the stem cell graft donor, taken from the stem cell graft. CDR3 protein: CASSLGGTGARETQYF. CDR3 sequence (DNA): TGTGCCAGCAGTTTGGGCGGGACAGGGGCACGCGAGACCCAGTACTTC.